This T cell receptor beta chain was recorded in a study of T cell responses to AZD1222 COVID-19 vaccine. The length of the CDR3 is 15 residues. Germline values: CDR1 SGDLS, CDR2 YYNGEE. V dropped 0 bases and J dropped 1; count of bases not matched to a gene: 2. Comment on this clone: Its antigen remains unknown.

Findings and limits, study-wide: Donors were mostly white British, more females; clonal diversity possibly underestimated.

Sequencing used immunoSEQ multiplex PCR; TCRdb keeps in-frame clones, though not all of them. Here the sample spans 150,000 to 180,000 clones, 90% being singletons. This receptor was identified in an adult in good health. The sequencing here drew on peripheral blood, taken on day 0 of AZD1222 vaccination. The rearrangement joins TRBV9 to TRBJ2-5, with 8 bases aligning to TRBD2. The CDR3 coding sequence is TGTGCCAGCAGCGTAGAGAGCGGGGGCCAAGAGACCCAGTACTTC. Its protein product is CASSVESGGQETQYF.